This T cell receptor beta chain comes out of a study of Tregs in tolerant kidney transplant recipients (dated by TCRdb to 2018 to 2020). General notes on the study: Additional Treg samples were obtained from a roughly 3-day mixed lymphocyte reaction with belatacept, in some cases followed by an approximately 5-day donor restimulation, before recipient CD4+CD25+CD127- cells were sorted. Antibodies distinguished recipient from donor cells when sorting primary belatacept mixed lymphocyte reaction cultures. TCRbeta sequencing was used in the study to identify donor-specific regulatory T cells before combined kidney and bone marrow transplantation, and the identified cells were then tracked after transplant. In a few healthy controls, several methods of expanding Tregs specific for an allogeneic donor were compared by TCRbeta repertoire sequencing.

Details on this clone: No antigen is known for it. There are no base qualities to consult, and no much larger clone falls within one base.

Genomic DNA was extracted from sorted cells with the QIAGEN DNeasy Blood and Tissue Kit for TCRbeta CDR3 sequencing. High-throughput TCRbeta CDR3 sequencing, including PCR amplification with bias correction and internal controls, was performed commercially through immunoSEQ. The study's own analysis went as follows. Unique productive TCRbeta sequences were defined by CDR3 nucleotide sequence when primers matched and otherwise by CDR3 amino acid sequence together with Vbeta and Jbeta genes. A sequence was defined as donor-reactive if the sequence was expanded at least 5-fold in CFSE-low cells compared with unstimulated cells and had a frequency of at least 0.01% in CFSE-low cells. Repertoire divergence was quantified by Jensen-Shannon divergence using the top 100 TCRbeta sequences ranked by frequency. For any sample with multiple sequencing runs, sorting error was corrected in each run separately before the runs were pooled. Sourced from immuneACCESS, this table was stored by TCRdb with only in-frame sequences that have V and J called. A share of the clones is absent; for the studies checked, an unresolved V gene accounts for under half, and the remainder has no known explanation. Clone size and the V and J calls come from that table; the DNA yielded D and trimming. For this sample there are about 44,000 clones; around 95% appear just once. Together, the top ten hold about 0.41% of the sample.

Germline trimming: 4 bases from V, 1 base from J; junction bases outside gene matches: 8. CDR1 and CDR2 are drawn from the germline V gene: SGHRS, YFSETQ. The CDR3 measures 17 amino acids from cysteine to phenylalanine. Of the read, only the CDR3 DNA is kept; its 51 bases are in frame from base 1. General study outcomes and caveats: Biological reproducibility was not directly addressed, though technical replication error appeared minimal. Expanding Tregs with activated donor B cells appeared to identify the most biologically relevant and donor-specific TCRbeta repertoire. The study was constrained by small patient numbers, and validation of the findings is required in larger populations and under other immunosuppression protocols.

Blood from healthy controls was obtained either from healthy volunteers or as purchased buffy coats. Healthy control blood was processed to PBMCs with a Ficoll density gradient and then cryopreserved, whereas patient PBMCs were collected both before and after transplant. This sequence originates from a human donor in good health. Source material: Tregs from blood cultured with allogeneic cells. The chain is encoded by TRBV5-1 joined to TRBJ2-2, with 9 middle bases fitting TRBD1. Here the CDR3 is given as CASSIHGTGQNTGELFF. The sequenced DNA is TGCGCCAGCAGCATACACGGGACAGGGCAGAACACCGGGGAGCTGTTTTTT.